This record covers a single T cell receptor (beta chain). This table comes from immunoSEQ multiplex PCR, and its TCRdb copy is limited to in-frame clones, with some not included. This table holds tens of thousands of clones, around 94% found once. Germline loops: CDR1 LGHDT, CDR2 YNNKEL (reference sequence). Between the trimmed V and J ends, which lost 4 bases and 3 bases, there was a span of 16 bases. The CDR3 has 15 amino acids. These data are taken from a study of control samples from healthy donors and cancer patients. The gene calls are TRBV3-1 (or the pseudogene TRBV3-2) and TRBJ2-7; D is possibly TRBD2 (5 bases). The sample comprised blood. This receptor was identified in a man aged 30 to 39 in good health. CDR3 DNA: TGTGCCAGCAGCCCTCGGACTGGGTTTCTCTACGAGCAGTACTTC. Its translation is CASSPRTGFLYEQYF.